These 21 T cell receptor beta chains share one sample of origin, sequenced in a study of Tregs in tolerant kidney transplant recipients. The data were produced by immunoSEQ multiplex PCR, yet TCRdb's version contains in-frame clones alone and is incomplete. The repertoire holds about 110,000 clones, 90% seen once, with about 0.35% in the top ten. Source: CD4+ T cells from blood, taken before the transplant. These receptor sequences come from a human donor who received a combined kidney and bone marrow transplant.

The chain is built from TRBV28 and TRBJ2-7; no definite D call. The ends were cut back, 5 bases at V and 1 base at J, with 12 bases in the middle. Germline CDR1 MDHEN, CDR2 SYDVKM. This CDR3 has 14 residues. The CDR3 DNA follows: TGTGCCAGCAGTGCGCAACTAAGGTCCTACGAGCAGTACTTC. Protein product: CASSAQLRSYEQYF.

The rearrangement links TRBV5-5 to TRBJ2-1; 7 nucleotides agree with TRBD1. CDR1 and CDR2 (germline): SGHKS, YYEKEE (reference sequence). V was clipped by 2 bases and J by 0 bases; unmatched bases: 5. The CDR3 totals 16 residues. Written as DNA, the CDR3 is TGTGCCAGCAGCTTCGGACAGGCGAGCTCCTACAATGAGCAGTTCTTC. Translation gives CASSFGQASSYNEQFF. The complete variable domain, with remaining parts taken from reference TRBV5-5 and TRBJ2-1, reads DAGVTQSPTHLIKTRGQQVTLRCSPISGHKSVSWYQQVLGQGPQFIFQYYEKEERGRGNFPDRFSARQFPNYSSELNVNALLLGDSALYLCASSFGQASSYNEQFFGPGTRLTVL.

The rearrangement uses TRBV4-3 and TRBJ2-5; tentative D call: TRBD2 (5 bases). This CDR3 has 15 residues. Looked up from germline, CDR1 is LGHNA and CDR2 is YSLEER. The V end lost 0 bases, the J end lost 4 bases, and 12 bases lay between the germline ends. CDR3 nucleotides: TGCGCCAGCAGCCAAGAGGTAGGAGCGGTAGAGACCCAGTACTTC. It is translated as CASSQEVGAVETQYF.

This rearrangement joins TRBV5-1 to TRBJ2-5, with D perhaps TRBD2 (6 bases). Trimming took off 4 bases at V and 3 bases at J, with 19 bases between the two ends. The CDR3 is 16 residues long. Germline lookup yields CDR1 SGHRS and CDR2 YFSETQ. The CDR3 DNA follows: TGCGCCAGCAGCCCCTGGGGGGTTGGGGGAAAAGAGACCCAGTACTTC. Its protein product is CASSPWGVGGKETQYF.

V and J are TRBV10-3 and TRBJ2-7; 11 bases are shared with TRBD1. The trim removed 6 bases at V and 4 bases at J, leaving 2 bases unmatched. This CDR3 is built from 13 residues. Looked up from germline, CDR1 is ENHRY and CDR2 is SYGVKD. The CDR3 DNA follows: TGTGCCATCAGCTGGGACAGGGGGTACGAGCAGTACTTC. Its protein is CAISWDRGYEQYF.

V gene TRBV2 combines with J gene TRBJ2-7; D not resolved. CDR1 is SNHLY and CDR2 is FYNNEI in the germline V gene. The germline V and J ends were trimmed by 4 bases and 6 bases, with 10 bases remaining between them. The CDR3 sequence is 12 residues long. The CDR3 here is CASSGGPIEQYF. For the CDR3, the DNA is TGTGCCAGCAGTGGCGGCCCGATCGAGCAGTACTTC.

The chain couples TRBV5-1 to TRBJ2-1, with 9 bases aligning to TRBD1. CDR3 length: 14 residues. The ends lost 4 bases at V and 5 bases at J; junction bases unmatched: 4. Germline V gene sequence: CDR1 SGHRS, CDR2 YFSETQ. Here the CDR3 DNA reads TGCGCCAGCAGCCAGGGACAGGGAGACAATGAGCAGTTCTTC. Translated: CASSQGQGDNEQFF.

The rearrangement joins TRBV6-5 to TRBJ1-2; TRBD1 matches 9 bases. This CDR3 spans 15 amino acids. Per germline, CDR1 MNHEY and CDR2 SVGAGI. J lost 4 bases, V lost 5 bases, and 8 bases had no gene match. The CDR3 sequence: CASSPSDRGGYGYTF. The DNA for the CDR3 is TGTGCCAGCAGTCCCTCGGACAGGGGTGGCTATGGCTACACCTTC.

V gene TRBV5-4 combines with J gene TRBJ1-2, with 8 bases aligning to TRBD1. Germline V CDR1 and CDR2: SGHNT, YYREEE (reference sequence). V trimming: 4 bases; J trimming: 1 base; junction bases outside the gene matches: 6. There are 15 residues in the CDR3. The CDR3 spells CASSPGQAYNYGYTF. The CDR3 nucleotides read TGTGCCAGCAGCCCGGGACAGGCTTATAACTATGGCTACACCTTC.

This chain joins TRBV19 and TRBJ1-5; possible D gene TRBD1, 6 bases. This CDR3 is 14 amino acids long. V shed 6 bases and J shed 6 bases, with 15 bases lying between them. The V gene's germline CDR1 is LNHDA and CDR2 SQIVND (reference sequence). The CDR3 here is CASRPGALGQPQHF. CDR3 sequence (DNA): TGTGCCAGTAGACCAGGGGCTTTGGGTCAGCCCCAGCATTTT.

This chain joins TRBV6-5 and TRBJ2-3, with D possibly TRBD1 on 5 matching bases. The V gene lost 6 bases and the J gene lost 2 bases, with 15 bases spanning the gap. This CDR3 comprises 15 residues. Germline V lookup: CDR1 MNHEY, CDR2 SVGAGI. The CDR3 DNA is TGTGCCAGCAGCGTAGCAGGGCCCCTCACAGATACGCAGTATTTT. Its translation: CASSVAGPLTDTQYF.

The chain is built from TRBV6-5 and TRBJ1-2; D is possibly TRBD1 (5 bases). The CDR3 has 15 residues. Germline V CDR1 and CDR2: MNHEY, SVGAGI. V lost 0 bases to trimming and J lost 4 bases, with 12 bases between them. CDR3 sequence reads: CASSYSGTGSYGYTF. In nucleotides, the CDR3 is TGTGCCAGCAGTTACTCGGGTACAGGCTCCTATGGCTACACCTTC.

This clone appeared once. V and J are TRBV6-6 and TRBJ2-7; 7 positions agree with TRBD2. The CDR3 runs to 15 residues. Germline CDR1 MNHNY, CDR2 SVGAGI (reference sequence). V shed 0 bases, J shed 0 bases, and the junction held 2 bases outside the gene matches. The CDR3 here is CASSYSGRSSYEQYF. The CDR3 region has the DNA TGTGCCAGCAGTTACTCCGGGAGGAGCTCCTACGAGCAGTACTTC.

The chain couples TRBV5-6 to TRBJ1-6; D is undetermined. The CDR3 runs 14 residues. The V gene's germline CDR1 is SGHDT and CDR2 YYEEEE. V lost 2 bases and J lost 7, with 10 bases in between. In nucleotides, the CDR3 is TGTGCCAGCAGCTTTAGGCCGGGGAATTCACCCCTCCACTTT. Translation: CASSFRPGNSPLHF. Together with reference TRBV5-6 and TRBJ1-6, the CDR3 gives the full variable domain: DAGVTQSPTHLIKTRGQQVTLRCSPKSGHDTVSWYQQALGQGPQFIFQYYEEEERQRGNFPDRFSGHQFPNYSSELNVNALLLGDSALYLCASSFRPGNSPLHFGNGTRLTVT.

This rearrangement joins TRBV25-1 to TRBJ1-3, with 12 bases matching TRBD1. From germline, CDR1 is MGHDK and CDR2 SYGVNS. The CDR3 has 14 residues. Trimming at V came to 8 bases and at J to 7 bases, leaving 6 bases not matched to a gene. The CDR3 spells CASGTGTGGNTIYF. Here the CDR3 DNA reads TGTGCCAGCGGGACGGGGACAGGGGGCAACACCATATATTTT.

This clone was counted once. The chain carries TRBV5-1 and TRBJ2-3; the match to TRBD1 covers 8 bases. The CDR3 is 16 residues long. Per germline, CDR1 SGHRS and CDR2 YFSETQ. Germline trimming cut 1 base from V and 8 bases from J; bases unmatched to any gene: 12. CDR3 protein: CASSLLGQVKGGTQYF. CDR3 coding DNA: TGCGCCAGCAGCTTGTTGGGACAGGTTAAAGGTGGTACGCAGTATTTT.

The chain links TRBV25-1 to TRBJ2-3; 9 bases line up with TRBD1. This CDR3 comprises 17 residues. Trimming cost V 1 base and J 0 bases; bases outside gene matches: 5. Germline-derived CDR1 and CDR2 are MGHDK and SYGVNS. CDR3 nucleotide sequence: TGTGCCAGCAGTGAATGGAGGGGACAGGGAAGCACAGATACGCAGTATTTT. Translation gives CASSEWRGQGSTDTQYF.

DNA of the CDR3: TGTGCCAGCACTCGACAGGGCACCGTGAACACTGAAGCTTTCTTT. Translated, it gives CASTRQGTVNTEAFF. The rearrangement uses TRBV25-1 and TRBJ1-1; TRBD1 matches 7 bases. Losses at the gene ends were 7 bases for V and 0 bases for J; bases not matched to a gene: 8. The CDR3 is 15 residues long. Germline lookup yields CDR1 MGHDK and CDR2 SYGVNS.

The chain carries TRBV28 and TRBJ2-1; TRBD2 matches at 9 bases. Per the germline V gene, CDR1 is MDHEN and CDR2 is SYDVKM. The CDR3 spans 17 residues. The V segment lost 4 bases and the J segment 7 bases; nucleotides outside the gene matches: 14. This CDR3 is CASSSTSGSGSWNEQFF. CDR3 bases: TGTGCCAGCAGTTCCACCTCTGGTAGCGGGAGCTGGAATGAGCAGTTCTTC.

This clone was detected once. The chain employs TRBV5-1 and TRBJ1-6; 11 positions match TRBD1. The J segment lost 9 bases and the V segment lost 1 base, leaving 6 bases of the junction unmatched. Germline CDR1 reads SGHRS; CDR2 reads YFSETQ. The CDR3 has 16 residues. The CDR3 protein is CASSLFVGQGVSPLHF. In nucleotides, the CDR3 is TGCGCCAGCAGCTTGTTTGTGGGACAGGGGGTTTCACCCCTCCACTTT.

The V and J genes are TRBV19 and TRBJ1-3, with no clear D. Germline values: CDR1 LNHDA, CDR2 SQIVND (reference sequence). The CDR3 has 15 amino acids. V lost 7 bases and J lost 0, with 13 bases in between. The CDR3 coding sequence is TGTGCCAGTATAGATACGACGGGCTCTGGAAACACCATATATTTT. It specifies CASIDTTGSGNTIYF. The variable domain in full, completed from reference TRBV19 and TRBJ1-3, reads DGGITQSPKYLFRKEGQNVTLSCEQNLNHDAMYWYRQDPGQGLRLIYYSQIVNDFQKGDIAEGYSVSREKKESFPLTVTSAQKNPTAFYLCASIDTTGSGNTIYFGEGSWLTVV.